These 7 T cell receptor beta chains share one sample of origin, sequenced in a study of cytomegalovirus exposure and HLA in healthy donors. PCR was performed using 60 Vbeta and 13 Jbeta primers. Clones were sequenced by immunoSEQ multiplex PCR, and TCRdb holds only the in-frame ones, with some missing. The sample has more than 80,000 clones, roughly 70% seen once. Material: PBMCs. The receptors shown here come from a male donor in good health and CMV-seropositive.

This rearrangement joins TRBV28 to TRBJ2-7; TRBD1 is a possible D gene (6 bases). The CDR3 spans 15 residues. CDR1 and CDR2 from the germline V gene are MDHEN and SYDVKM. V was trimmed by 5 bases and J by 5 bases, leaving 19 bases between them. The CDR3 region is CASSRGTTPDDEQYF. CDR3 coding DNA: TGTGCCAGCAGTCGAGGGACAACCCCAGACGACGAGCAGTACTTC.

The chain has TRBV4-3 and TRBJ2-1; 10 bases line up with TRBD2. CDR3 length: 16 amino acids. The J segment lost 5 bases and the V segment lost 0 bases, leaving 4 bases of the junction unmatched. Germline loops: CDR1 LGHNA, CDR2 YSLEER. Here the CDR3 reads CASSQDGTSGDNEQFF. The CDR3 DNA reads TGCGCCAGCAGCCAAGACGGCACTAGCGGGGACAATGAGCAGTTCTTC.

The chain is built from TRBV6-1 and TRBJ2-3; TRBD2 agrees at 11 bases. The V gene end was trimmed by 0 bases and the J gene end by 2 bases; junction bases not matched to a gene: 1. The V gene's germline CDR1 is MNHNS and CDR2 SASEGT. The CDR3 extends over 16 amino acids. CDR3 loop: CASSEASGGATDTQYF. CDR3 nucleotide sequence: TGTGCCAGCAGTGAAGCTAGCGGGGGGGCCACAGATACGCAGTATTTT.

The V call is TRBV6-5, the J call TRBJ2-7, with 11 bases matching TRBD1. CDR1 and CDR2 (germline): MNHEY, SVGAGI. This CDR3 is 14 amino acids long. J was trimmed by 1 base and V by 7 bases; bases with no gene match: 3. CDR3 DNA: TGTGCCAGCACGGACAGGGGGCAATCCTACGAGCAGTACTTC. Protein sequence: CASTDRGQSYEQYF.

This rearrangement joins TRBV12-5 to TRBJ1-5, with D tentatively TRBD1 (6 bases). Trimming removed 7 bases from V and 6 bases from J, with 16 bases in between. This CDR3 spans 14 amino acids. Germline V CDR1 and CDR2: LGHNT, FRNRAP. CDR3 nucleotide sequence: TGTGCTAGTGCCAAATCAGGGGATTCTCAGCCCCAGCATTTT. Translated: CASAKSGDSQPQHF.

V is TRBV28 and J is TRBJ2-1, with a tentative D call TRBD2 (5 bases). Germline V gives CDR1 MDHEN, CDR2 SYDVKM. The CDR3 sequence is 12 residues long. Deletions cut 7 bases from V and 5 bases from J, with 9 bases between. The CDR3 spells CASIGGHNEQFF. In nucleotides, the CDR3 is TGTGCCAGCATTGGCGGGCACAATGAGCAGTTCTTC.

This clone appeared a single time. The chain links TRBV15 to TRBJ2-1; TRBD1 agrees at 9 bases. The J segment lost 8 bases and the V segment lost 3 bases, leaving 8 bases of the junction unmatched. The germline V gene encodes CDR1 LNHNV and CDR2 YYDKDF (reference sequence). This CDR3 comprises 15 residues. The CDR3 sequence: CATSSQDRGVDEQFF. For the CDR3, the DNA is TGTGCCACCAGCAGCCAGGACAGGGGTGTCGATGAGCAGTTCTTC.